The 3 T cell receptor beta chains below all came from one sample that was sequenced in a study of lymphopenia after photon versus proton radiotherapy. Generated by immunoSEQ multiplex PCR, the TCRdb table keeps only in-frame clones and is missing some. The sample lists over 35,000 clones; over 80% were seen once. The source material was peripheral blood, sampled from a patient treated with proton-based radiotherapy. The receptors originated from a woman between 65 and 79 years old with pancreatic cancer.

The rearrangement links TRBV11-3 to TRBJ2-3, with 7 bases aligning to TRBD2. With V trimmed by 5 bases and J by 5 bases, 1 base remained unmatched. Germline V CDR1 and CDR2: SGHNT, YENEEA. The CDR3 extends over 12 amino acids. CDR3 nucleotide sequence: TGTGCCAGCAGCGGGGGGGGAGATACGCAGTATTTT. It yields the protein CASSGGGDTQYF.

This chain uses TRBV5-6 with TRBJ2-7; TRBD1 matches 10 bases. The CDR3 is 14 amino acids. After removal of 2 bases from V and 2 bases from J, the junction contained 1 base not matched to a gene. Germline V gene data show CDR1 as SGHDT and CDR2 as YYEEEE. The CDR3 DNA reads as TGTGCCAGCAGCTTCGGGACAGGGGCCTACGAGCAGTACTTC. Amino acid sequence: CASSFGTGAYEQYF.

The CDR3 here is CASSGEGLAGGNEQFF. As DNA, the CDR3 is TGTGCCAGCAGCGGCGAGGGACTAGCGGGAGGGAATGAGCAGTTCTTC. This chain uses TRBV5-8 with TRBJ2-1; TRBD2 matches at 16 bases. Per the germline V gene, CDR1 is SGHTS and CDR2 is YDEGEE. V was clipped by 4 bases and J by 7 bases; unmatched bases: 5. This CDR3 region has 16 residues.